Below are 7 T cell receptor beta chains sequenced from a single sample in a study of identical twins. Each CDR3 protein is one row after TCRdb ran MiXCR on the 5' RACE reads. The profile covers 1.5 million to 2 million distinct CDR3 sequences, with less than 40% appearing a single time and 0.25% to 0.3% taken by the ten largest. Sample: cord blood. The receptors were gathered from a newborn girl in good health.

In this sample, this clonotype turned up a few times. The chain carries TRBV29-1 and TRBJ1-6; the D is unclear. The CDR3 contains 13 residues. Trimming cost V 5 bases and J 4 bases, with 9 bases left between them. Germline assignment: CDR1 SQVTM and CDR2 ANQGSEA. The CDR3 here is CSVLVAYNSPLHF. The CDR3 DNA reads TGCAGCGTTTTAGTTGCTTATAATTCACCCCTCCACTTT.

CDR3 sequence: CASSQVPGGETQYF. The CDR3 nucleotides read TGTGCCAGCAGCCAGGTCCCGGGGGGAGAGACCCAGTACTTC. J is TRBJ2-5 and V is TRBV7-2; 7 bases are a match to TRBD2. CDR3 length: 14 residues. Per germline, CDR1 SGHTA and CDR2 FQGNSA. J was trimmed by 4 bases and V by 5 bases; bases with no gene match: 7.

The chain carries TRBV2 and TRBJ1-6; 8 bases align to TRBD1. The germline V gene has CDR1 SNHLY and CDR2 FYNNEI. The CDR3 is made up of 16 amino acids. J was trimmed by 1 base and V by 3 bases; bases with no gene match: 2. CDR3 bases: TGTGCCAGCAGTGAGCAGGGGGCGTCCTATAATTCACCCCTCCACTTT. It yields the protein CASSEQGASYNSPLHF.

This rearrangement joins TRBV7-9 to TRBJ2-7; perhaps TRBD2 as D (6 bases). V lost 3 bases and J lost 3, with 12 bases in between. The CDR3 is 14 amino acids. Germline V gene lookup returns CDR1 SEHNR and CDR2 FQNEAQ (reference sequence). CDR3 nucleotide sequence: TGTGCCAGCAGCTTCGGAGGGCCCTACTACGAGCAGTACTTC. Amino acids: CASSFGGPYYEQYF.

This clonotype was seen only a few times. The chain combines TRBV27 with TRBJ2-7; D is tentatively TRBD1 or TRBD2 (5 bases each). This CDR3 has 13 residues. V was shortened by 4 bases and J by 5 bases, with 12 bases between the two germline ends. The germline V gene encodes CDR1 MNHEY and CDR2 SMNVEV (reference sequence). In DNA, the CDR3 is TGTGCCAGCAGTTCCCAGGGAGCGCACGAGCAGTACTTC. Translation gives CASSSQGAHEQYF.

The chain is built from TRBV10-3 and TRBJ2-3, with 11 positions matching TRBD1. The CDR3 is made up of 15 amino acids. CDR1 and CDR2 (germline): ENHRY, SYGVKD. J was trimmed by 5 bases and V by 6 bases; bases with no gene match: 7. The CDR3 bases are TGTGCCATCAGCGCACGGGACAGGGGGGAAGATACGCAGTATTTT. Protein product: CAISARDRGEDTQYF.

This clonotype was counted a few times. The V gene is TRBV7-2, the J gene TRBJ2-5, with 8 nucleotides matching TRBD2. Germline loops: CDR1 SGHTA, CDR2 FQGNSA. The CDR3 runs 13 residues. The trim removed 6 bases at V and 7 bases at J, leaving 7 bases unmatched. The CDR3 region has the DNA TGTGCCAGCAGTTCTACGGGGGGGGGGACCCAGTACTTC. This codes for CASSSTGGGTQYF.